The entry below gives a single T cell receptor beta chain sequence along with its context. Its antigen is still unknown. General study findings and limits: The TCR gene usage of tumor memory CD4+ T cells clustered together with blood and lymph node memory CD4+ cells and with lymph node naive CD4+ cells.

Treg sorting used a CD4+CD25+CD127-/low gate. MiXCR, applied by TCRdb to the 5' RACE reads, yields one record per CDR3 protein. The sample holds 52,000 or so distinct CDR3 sequences, about a fifth seen once. The specimen was tumor-infiltrating Tregs sorted from the breast tumor. The origin of this receptor is a female donor with breast cancer.

CDR3 loop: CASRPDWGGAYEQYF. Here the CDR3 DNA reads TGTGCCAGCAGGCCGGACTGGGGAGGGGCCTACGAGCAGTACTTC. The chain links TRBV6-5 to TRBJ2-7; 7 bases match TRBD2. From germline, CDR1 is MNHEY and CDR2 SVGAGI. Trimming removed 6 bases from V and 2 bases from J; junction bases left unmatched: 10. This CDR3 region has 15 residues.